Reported below is one TCR beta chain. There is no known antigen for this receptor. Per-nucleotide qualities are absent, and no much larger clonotype sits a single base away. The study tested focal radiation therapy combined with CTLA-4 blockade (ipilimumab) in patients with chemo-refractory metastatic non-small-cell lung cancer. This sample was taken from a study of radiotherapy plus CTLA-4 blockade in lung cancer (dated by TCRdb to 2016 to 2019). Regarding the study in general: Objective responses were observed in about 17% of enrolled patients, and disease control was achieved in approximately 29%. The full study reports these points: TCR clones derived from tumors expanded in peripheral blood after treatment with radiotherapy and ipilimumab. The strongest predictors of response, as reported, were early dynamic changes in blood T cell clones along with a rise in serum interferon-beta after radiation.

The library relied on the immunoSEQ multiplex PCR assay. TCRdb took over this immuneACCESS table, retaining in-frame rearrangements with V and J assigned. Such tables are incomplete; in checked studies, under half of the missing clones stem from an unresolved V gene, and the remainder is unexplained. In all, the sample holds around 70,000 clones, and about four fifths of those were seen once. Less than 5% of the sample rests with the top ten. This sequence originates from a human donor with non-small cell lung cancer who had a partial response to radiotherapy plus ipilimumab. Sequences were derived from peripheral blood, sampled from a patient treated with radiotherapy plus ipilimumab.

For the CDR3, the sequence is CASNLAGGSTDTQYF. The DNA sequence is TGCGCCAGCAATCTGGCGGGAGGTTCCACAGATACGCAGTATTTT. Recombination linked TRBV5-1 to TRBJ2-3, with TRBD2 identical over 8 junction bases. CDR1 SGHRS and CDR2 YFSETQ were looked up in the germline V gene. Here V drops 6 bases and J drops 2 bases, and the junction holds 8 bases not matched to any gene. The CDR3, from cysteine to phenylalanine, totals 15 residues. Only the CDR3 DNA stays, 45 bases, in frame from base 1.